These 17 T cell receptor beta chains share one sample of origin, sequenced in a study of cytotoxic CD8 clonotypes in ibrutinib-treated CLL. Clones were read by immunoSEQ multiplex PCR, and TCRdb kept only the in-frame ones, dropping some. The sample shows approximately 320,000 clones, roughly 70% of them seen only once. The material sequenced was PBMCs, taken after 36 months of ibrutinib treatment. The receptors here all came from a human donor with chronic lymphocytic leukemia.

This rearrangement joins TRBV4-3 to TRBJ2-7; D is possibly TRBD1 or TRBD2 (5 bases each). This CDR3 has 14 residues. V was clipped by 3 bases and J by 2 bases, with 11 bases between them. CDR1 and CDR2 from the germline V gene are LGHNA and YSLEER. The CDR3 DNA sequence: TGCGCCAGCAGCCACTCACGGGGCGCCTACGAGCAGTACTTC. It is translated as CASSHSRGAYEQYF.

This clone was seen a few times. The V call is TRBV6-5, the J call TRBJ2-1, with 8 bases aligning to TRBD2. Germline V gene data show CDR1 as MNHEY and CDR2 as SVGAGI. Germline trimming cut 6 bases from V and 5 bases from J; bases unmatched to any gene: 6. This CDR3 comprises 14 residues. Written as DNA, the CDR3 is TGTGCCAGCAGCTTAGGACTAGCCAACAATGAGCAGTTCTTC. This gives the protein CASSLGLANNEQFF.

The chain carries TRBV5-1 and TRBJ2-3; D is undetermined. The germline V and J ends were trimmed by 0 bases and 2 bases, with 4 bases remaining between them. The CDR3 extends over 13 amino acids. Germline CDR1 is SGHRS and CDR2 is YFSETQ. The CDR3 loop reads CASSLVPTDTQYF. The CDR3 DNA sequence: TGCGCCAGCAGCTTGGTCCCCACAGATACGCAGTATTTT.

The rearrangement uses TRBV11-1 and TRBJ2-4; TRBD2 aligns across 10 bases. The germline gives CDR1 SGHAT, CDR2 FQDESV (reference sequence). This CDR3 comprises 15 residues. The trim removed 5 bases at V and 7 bases at J, leaving 8 bases unmatched. The CDR3 is CASSLLAGSQNIQYF. The CDR3, as DNA: TGTGCCAGCAGCCTACTAGCGGGGTCGCAGAACATTCAGTACTTC.

V and J are TRBV7-8 and TRBJ2-1; 9 nucleotides agree with TRBD2. Germline-derived CDR1 and CDR2 are SGHVS and FQNEAQ. Trimming cost V 5 bases and J 7 bases; bases outside gene matches: 3. CDR3 length: 13 residues. The CDR3 DNA follows: TGTGCCAGCAGCCCGCGGGGGGGTAATGAGCAGTTCTTC. Protein sequence: CASSPRGGNEQFF.

The rearrangement uses TRBV13 and TRBJ2-2, with a possible D match to TRBD2 (6 bases). The V end lost 3 bases, the J end lost 1 base, and 27 bases lay between the germline ends. CDR1 is PRHDT and CDR2 is FYEKMQ in the germline V gene (reference sequence). CDR3 length equals 21 residues. The CDR3 nucleotides are TGTGCCAGCAGCTTCCCGGCTCCCTCGTGGAGGCCGGAGGGGAACACCGGGGAGCTGTTTTTT. This encodes CASSFPAPSWRPEGNTGELFF. Using reference TRBV13 and TRBJ2-2 for the parts outside the CDR3, the full variable domain is AAGVIQSPRHLIKEKRETATLKCYPIPRHDTVYWYQQGPGQDPQFLISFYEKMQSDKGSIPDRFSAQQFSDYHSELNMSSLELGDSALYFCASSFPAPSWRPEGNTGELFFGEGSRLTVL.

The rearrangement links TRBV7-9 to TRBJ2-1; D might be TRBD2 (6 bases). The CDR3 length is 15 residues. Germline loops: CDR1 SEHNR, CDR2 FQNEAQ (reference sequence). V shed 4 bases and J shed 6 bases, with 16 bases lying between them. CDR3 nucleotides: TGTGCCAGCAGCTCCACTAGCTATTATTCCAATGAGCAGTTCTTC. This encodes CASSSTSYYSNEQFF.

The chain combines TRBV5-1 with TRBJ2-1, with 8 bases lining up with TRBD1. This CDR3 contains 17 residues. The germline CDR1 and CDR2 sequences are SGHRS and YFSETQ. Unmatched junction bases numbered 8, after V lost 0 bases and J lost 3 bases. CDR3 sequence reads: CASSLDPQGAVYNEQFF. CDR3 bases: TGCGCCAGCAGCTTGGATCCTCAGGGGGCGGTCTACAATGAGCAGTTCTTC.

This clone was seen more than once but under ten times. This chain uses TRBV9 with TRBJ1-1; maybe TRBD1 (6 bases). Germline lookup yields CDR1 SGDLS and CDR2 YYNGEE. The CDR3 extends over 15 amino acids. Between the trimmed V and J ends, which lost 0 bases and 1 base, there was a span of 10 bases. The CDR3 DNA follows: TGTGCCAGCAGCGTAGCAGGGGCATGGAACACTGAAGCTTTCTTT. Its protein is CASSVAGAWNTEAFF.

The chain carries TRBV5-6 and TRBJ1-1; D may be TRBD1 (6 bases). The CDR3 consists of 15 residues. CDR1 and CDR2 (germline): SGHDT, YYEEEE. V was pared by 2 bases and J by 5 bases, with 16 bases between. The CDR3 sequence: CASSFPQGRRTEAFF. In DNA form, the CDR3 reads TGTGCCAGCAGCTTCCCCCAGGGGCGACGAACTGAAGCTTTCTTT.

V gene TRBV19 combines with J gene TRBJ1-5; D is perhaps TRBD1 (5 bases). There are 17 residues in the CDR3. The V gene's germline CDR1 is LNHDA and CDR2 SQIVND (reference sequence). Between the trimmed V and J ends, which lost 7 bases and 0 bases, there was a span of 19 bases. The CDR3, as DNA: TGTGCCAGTACGACACCTAGAAAGACAGATAGCAATCAGCCCCAGCATTTT. Amino acid sequence: CASTTPRKTDSNQPQHF.

V usage is TRBV29-1 and J usage is TRBJ2-1; D is possibly TRBD2 (6 bases). The CDR3 is 13 amino acids. Trimming cost V 7 bases and J 6 bases, with 16 bases left between them. Germline CDR1 is SQVTM and CDR2 is ANQGSEA. CDR3 sequence (DNA): TGCAGCGCCGTGGGGGGTTGGAGCAATGAGCAGTTCTTC. Translation: CSAVGGWSNEQFF.

This clone was counted between two and nine times. The chain has TRBV7-6 and TRBJ1-5; D is unresolved. Germline V gene lookup returns CDR1 SGHVS and CDR2 FNYEAQ. V lost 1 base and J 7 bases, leaving 11 bases between the germline ends. CDR3 length equals 14 residues. The CDR3 DNA sequence: TGTGCCAGCAGCTTAGGGGCCTCGGGCCAGCCCCAGCATTTT. Its translation is CASSLGASGQPQHF.

The chain carries TRBV27 and TRBJ1-2; 9 nucleotides align to TRBD1. Looked up from germline, CDR1 is MNHEY and CDR2 is SMNVEV (reference sequence). The CDR3 is 19 residues long. V lost 6 bases and J lost 0; bases outside the gene matches: 17. This chain's CDR3 is CASRPIGPGQGLANYGYTF. CDR3 nucleotides: TGTGCCAGCAGACCTATCGGACCGGGACAGGGCCTAGCTAACTATGGCTACACCTTC.

The gene calls are TRBV18 and TRBJ1-5, with unresolved D. Germline loops: CDR1 KGHSH, CDR2 LQKENI. Trimming pared 5 bases from V and 0 bases from J, leaving 8 bases between. The CDR3 sequence is 14 residues long. The CDR3, as DNA: TGTGCCAGCTCATCATGGAATAGCAATCAGCCCCAGCATTTT. This sequence encodes CASSSWNSNQPQHF.

This chain links TRBV5-1 with TRBJ2-3; no reliable D call. Germline V CDR1 and CDR2: SGHRS, YFSETQ. Trimming removed 0 bases from V and 2 bases from J, with 7 bases in between. The CDR3 is 14 amino acids. For the CDR3, the DNA is TGCGCCAGCAGCTTGGTCGTACACACAGATACGCAGTATTTT. Protein sequence: CASSLVVHTDTQYF. Full variable domain (outside the CDR3, taken from reference TRBV5-1 and TRBJ2-3): KAGVTQTPRYLIKTRGQQVTLSCSPISGHRSVSWYQQTPGQGLQFLFEYFSETQRNKGNFPGRFSGRQFSNSRSEMNVSTLELGDSALYLCASSLVVHTDTQYFGPGTRLTVL.

The chain uses TRBV29-1 and TRBJ2-1; D remains ambiguous. Trimming removed 3 bases from V and 15 bases from J, with 18 bases in between. Germline loops: CDR1 SQVTM, CDR2 ANQGSEA. The CDR3 runs to 12 residues. The CDR3 DNA reads as TGCAGCGTTGATGATCTTAGGAAGGGTTGGTTCTTC. Protein: CSVDDLRKGWFF.